This TCR beta chain was profiled in a study of T cell responses to AZD1222 COVID-19 vaccine. Findings of the study overall: At study baseline, merely five or six AZD1222 recipients were seropositive. Reportedly, nearly half of unique spike TCRs recognized epitopes outside B.1.351/B.1.1.7 mutations.

Repertoires were generated with immunoSEQ multiplex PCR, while TCRdb's copy carries only in-frame clones and drops some. The sample carries 150,000 to 200,000 clones, 85% to 95% recorded once. This clone was observed a single time. Antigen specificity is unknown. The CDR3 has 15 residues. Germline V gene sequence: CDR1 SGHAT, CDR2 FQNNGV. Trimming removed 2 bases from V and 10 bases from J, with 18 bases in between. The starting material was peripheral blood, obtained on day 0 of AZD1222 vaccination. The chain joins TRBV11-2 to TRBJ1-3; a weak D match, TRBD1 (6 bases). The source of this sequence is an adult in good health. The CDR3 protein is CASSLNGGGAKTIYF. In DNA, the CDR3 is TGTGCCAGCAGCTTAAACGGAGGGGGGGCGAAGACCATATATTTT.